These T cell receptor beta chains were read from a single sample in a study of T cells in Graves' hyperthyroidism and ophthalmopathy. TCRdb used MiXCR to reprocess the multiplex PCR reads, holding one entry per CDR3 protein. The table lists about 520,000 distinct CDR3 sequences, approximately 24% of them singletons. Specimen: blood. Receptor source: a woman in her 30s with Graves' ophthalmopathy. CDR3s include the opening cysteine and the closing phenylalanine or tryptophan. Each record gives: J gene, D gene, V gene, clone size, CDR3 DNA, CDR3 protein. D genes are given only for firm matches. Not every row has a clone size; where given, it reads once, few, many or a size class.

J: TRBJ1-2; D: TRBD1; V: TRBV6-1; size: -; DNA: TGTGCCAGCAACCCGGGACAGGTTAACTATGGCTACACCTTC; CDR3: CASNPGQVNYGYTF
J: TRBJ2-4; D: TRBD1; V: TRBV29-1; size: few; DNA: TGCAGCGTTCAGGACAGGGCCACCAAAAACATTAAGTACTTC; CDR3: CSVQDRATKNIKYF
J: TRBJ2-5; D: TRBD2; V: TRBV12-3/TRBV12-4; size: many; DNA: TGTGCCAGCAGTGGTAGCGGGGGGAACGGGGAGACCCAGTACTTC; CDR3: CASSGSGGNGETQYF
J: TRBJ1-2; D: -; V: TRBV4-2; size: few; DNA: TGTGCCAGCAGCCAAGATCATTGGATCTATGGCTACGCCTTC; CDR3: CASSQDHWIYGYAF
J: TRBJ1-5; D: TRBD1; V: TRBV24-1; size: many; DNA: TGTGCCACCAGTGATTCAGCGGGACAGGTAACGAATTTT; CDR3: CATSDSAGQVTNF
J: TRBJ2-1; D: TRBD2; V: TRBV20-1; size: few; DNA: TGCAGTGCCCTGCCCCCGCGGGGGTTGACCAATGAGCAGTTCTTC; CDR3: CSALPPRGLTNEQFF
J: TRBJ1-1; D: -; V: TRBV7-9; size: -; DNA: TGTGCCAGCAGCACTAGACGGATTGAAGCTTTCTTT; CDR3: CASSTRRIEAFF
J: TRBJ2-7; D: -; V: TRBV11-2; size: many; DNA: TGTGCCAGCAGCTTAGGGGGGGCAGGGATAGCCTTCTACGAGCAGTACTTC; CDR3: CASSLGGAGIAFYEQYF
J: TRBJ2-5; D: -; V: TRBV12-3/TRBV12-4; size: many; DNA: TGTGCCAGCAGTTTAGAGGGGAGGGAGACCCAGTACTTC; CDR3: CASSLEGRETQYF
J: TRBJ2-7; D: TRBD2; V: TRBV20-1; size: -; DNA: TGCAGTGCGTTCGGGACTAGAAGCGAGCAGTACTTC; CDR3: CSAFGTRSEQYF
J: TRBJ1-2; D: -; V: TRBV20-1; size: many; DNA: TGCAGTGCTAGGGGAACAGACTATGGCTACACCTTC; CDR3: CSARGTDYGYTF
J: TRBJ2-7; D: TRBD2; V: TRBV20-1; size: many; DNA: TGCAGTGTCTCCTCCGGGACTAGCGGGTGGGAGCCCCTCGAGCAGTACTTC; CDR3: CSVSSGTSGWEPLEQYF
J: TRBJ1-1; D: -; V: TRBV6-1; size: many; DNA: TGTGCCAGCACTGTAGGACAGAGCACTGAAGCTTTCTTT; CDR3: CASTVGQSTEAFF
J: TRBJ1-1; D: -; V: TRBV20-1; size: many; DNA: TGCAGTGCTAGAAGGGGGGCCTACACTGAAGCTTTCTTT; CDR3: CSARRGAYTEAFF
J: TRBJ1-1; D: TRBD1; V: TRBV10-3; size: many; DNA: TGTGCCATCAGTGAGTATCGGACAGGGGTTCACACTGAAGCTTTCTTT; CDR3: CAISEYRTGVHTEAFF
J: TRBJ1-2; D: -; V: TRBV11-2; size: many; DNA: TGTGCCAGCAGCTTATCCGGCACCTACTATGGCTACACCTTC; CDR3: CASSLSGTYYGYTF
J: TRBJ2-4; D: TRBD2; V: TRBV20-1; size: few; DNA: TGCAGTGCTCCCTCTAGCGGGAAAAACATTAAGTACTTC; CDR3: CSAPSSGKNIKYF